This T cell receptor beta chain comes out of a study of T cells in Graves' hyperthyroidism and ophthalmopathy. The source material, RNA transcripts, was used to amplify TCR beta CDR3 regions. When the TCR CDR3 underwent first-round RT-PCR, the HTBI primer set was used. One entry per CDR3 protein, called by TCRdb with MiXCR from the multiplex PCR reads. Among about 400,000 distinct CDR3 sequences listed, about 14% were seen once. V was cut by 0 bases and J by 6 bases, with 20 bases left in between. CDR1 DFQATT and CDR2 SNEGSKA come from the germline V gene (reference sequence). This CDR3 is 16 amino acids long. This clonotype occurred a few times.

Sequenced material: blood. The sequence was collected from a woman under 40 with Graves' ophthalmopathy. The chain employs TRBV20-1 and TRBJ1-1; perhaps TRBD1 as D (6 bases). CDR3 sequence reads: CSARDVRRGRGAEAFF. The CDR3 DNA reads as TGCAGTGCTAGAGACGTAAGACGGGGCAGGGGTGCTGAAGCTTTCTTT.